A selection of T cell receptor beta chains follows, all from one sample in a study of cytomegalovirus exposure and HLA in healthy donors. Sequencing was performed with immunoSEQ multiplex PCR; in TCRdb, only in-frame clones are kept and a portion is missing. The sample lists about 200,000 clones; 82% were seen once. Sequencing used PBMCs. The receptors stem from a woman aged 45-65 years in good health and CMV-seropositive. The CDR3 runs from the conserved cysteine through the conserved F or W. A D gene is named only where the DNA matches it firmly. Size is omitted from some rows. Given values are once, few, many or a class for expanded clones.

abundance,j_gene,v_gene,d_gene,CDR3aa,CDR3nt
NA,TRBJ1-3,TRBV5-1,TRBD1,CASSLAAGGGNTIYF,TGCGCCAGCAGCCTAGCTGCAGGGGGTGGAAACACCATATATTTT
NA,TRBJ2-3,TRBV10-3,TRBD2,CAISELTSGNTQYF,TGTGCCATCAGTGAGTTGACTAGCGGGAATACGCAGTATTTT
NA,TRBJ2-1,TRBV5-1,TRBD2,CASSLGLAGVWNEQFF,TGCGCCAGCAGCTTGGGACTAGCGGGAGTCTGGAATGAGCAGTTCTTC
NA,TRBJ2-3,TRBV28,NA,CASRLTSPDTQYF,TGTGCCAGCAGACTGACAAGCCCAGATACGCAGTATTTT
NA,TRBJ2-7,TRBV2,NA,CASSTQGPHEQYF,TGTGCCAGCAGCACGCAGGGTCCCCACGAGCAGTACTTC
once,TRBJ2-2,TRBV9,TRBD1,CASSRDRNTGELFF,TGTGCCAGCAGCAGGGACAGGAACACCGGGGAGCTGTTTTTT
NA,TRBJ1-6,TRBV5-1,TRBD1,CASSLGTGHQVTYNSPLHF,TGCGCCAGCAGCCTCGGGACAGGACACCAAGTCACCTATAATTCACCCCTCCACTTT
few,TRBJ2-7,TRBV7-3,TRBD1,CASSLAGQGASEQYF,TGTGCCAGCAGCTTAGCGGGACAGGGGGCCTCCGAGCAGTACTTC
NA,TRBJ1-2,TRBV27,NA,CASSQGPAYGYTF,TGTGCCAGCAGCCAGGGGCCGGCCTATGGCTACACCTTC
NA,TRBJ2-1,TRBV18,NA,CASSPETSSYNEQFF,TGTGCCAGCTCACCTGAGACTAGCTCCTACAATGAGCAGTTCTTC
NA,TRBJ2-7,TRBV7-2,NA,CASSLLESYEQYF,TGTGCCAGCAGCTTACTAGAATCCTACGAGCAGTACTTC
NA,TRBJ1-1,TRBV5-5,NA,CASSGQGKTEAFF,TGTGCCAGCAGCGGTCAGGGAAAAACTGAAGCTTTCTTT
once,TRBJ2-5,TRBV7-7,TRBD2,CASSLREGETQYF,TGTGCCAGCAGCTTGAGGGAGGGGGAGACCCAGTACTTC
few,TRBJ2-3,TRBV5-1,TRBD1,CASSSGQGVSTTDTQYF,TGCGCCAGCAGCTCGGGACAGGGGGTTAGTACCACAGATACGCAGTATTTT
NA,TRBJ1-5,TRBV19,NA,CASSNHNNQPQHF,TGTGCCAGTAGCAACCACAACAATCAGCCCCAGCATTTT
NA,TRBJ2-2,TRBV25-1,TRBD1,CASSDRTGNTGELFF,TGTGCCAGCAGTGATCGGACAGGGAACACCGGGGAGCTGTTTTTT
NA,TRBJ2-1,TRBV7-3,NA,CASSFRERYEQFF,TGTGCCAGCAGCTTTCGGGAGCGGTATGAGCAGTTCTTC
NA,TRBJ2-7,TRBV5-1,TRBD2,CASSSGTRGPSEQYF,TGCGCCAGCAGCTCGGGGACTAGGGGACCTAGCGAGCAGTACTTC
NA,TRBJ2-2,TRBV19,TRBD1,CASRTGGGTGELFF,TGTGCCAGTAGGACAGGGGGCGGCACCGGGGAGCTGTTTTTT
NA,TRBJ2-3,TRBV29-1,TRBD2,CSVVRAGGLSDTQYF,TGCAGCGTTGTTAGAGCGGGAGGTTTATCAGATACGCAGTATTTT
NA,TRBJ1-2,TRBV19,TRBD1,CASSSRQGGVYGYTF,TGTGCCAGTAGTTCCAGACAGGGAGGTGTATATGGCTACACCTTC
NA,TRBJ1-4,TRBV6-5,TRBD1,CASSYSPGTANEKLFF,TGTGCCAGCAGTTACTCGCCCGGGACAGCTAATGAAAAACTGTTTTTT
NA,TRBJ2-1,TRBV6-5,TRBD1,CASSYLGQGFYEQFF,TGTGCCAGCAGTTACTTGGGACAGGGGTTTTATGAGCAGTTCTTC
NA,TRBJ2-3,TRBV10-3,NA,CAIRWQGSTSTDTQYF,TGTGCCATCAGGTGGCAGGGAAGCACTAGCACAGATACGCAGTATTTT
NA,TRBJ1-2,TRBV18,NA,CASSDGGAGGYTF,TGTGCCAGCTCAGACGGAGGGGCAGGGGGCTACACCTTC
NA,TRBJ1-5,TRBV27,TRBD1,CASSPDPTGLSQPQHF,TGTGCCAGCAGTCCCGACCCGACAGGGCTAAGCCAGCCCCAGCATTTT
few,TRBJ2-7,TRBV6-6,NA,CASSYGGAEQYF,TGTGCCAGCAGTTACGGGGGCGCCGAGCAGTACTTC
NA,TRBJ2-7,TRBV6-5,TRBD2,CASSYASGSSYEQYF,TGTGCCAGCAGTTACGCTAGCGGGAGCTCCTACGAGCAGTACTTC
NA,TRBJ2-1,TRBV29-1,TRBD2,CSVEGVAGGDEQFF,TGCAGCGTTGAGGGGGTAGCGGGGGGGGATGAGCAGTTCTTC